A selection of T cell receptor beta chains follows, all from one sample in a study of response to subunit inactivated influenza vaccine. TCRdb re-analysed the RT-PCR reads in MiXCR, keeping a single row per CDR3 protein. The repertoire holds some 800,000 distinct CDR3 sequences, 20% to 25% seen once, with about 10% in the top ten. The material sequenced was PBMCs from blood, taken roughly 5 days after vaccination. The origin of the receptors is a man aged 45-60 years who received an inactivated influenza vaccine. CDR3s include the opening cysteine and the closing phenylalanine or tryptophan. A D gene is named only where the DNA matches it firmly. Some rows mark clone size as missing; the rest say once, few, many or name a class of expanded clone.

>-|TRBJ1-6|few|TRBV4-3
TGCGCCAGCAGCCAAGGATTACAGGGCTATAATTCACCCCTCCACTTT
CASSQGLQGYNSPLHF
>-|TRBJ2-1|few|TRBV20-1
TGCAGTGCTAGAGATGGGACCAAAGATGGGGTCTTC
CSARDGTKDGVF
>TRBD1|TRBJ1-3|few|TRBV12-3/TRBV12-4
TGTGCCAGCAGTTTACGACAGGGGAACACCATATATTTT
CASSLRQGNTIYF
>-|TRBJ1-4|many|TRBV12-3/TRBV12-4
TGTGCCAGCACCGGGACTCCCCTGGGCGAAAAACTGTTTTTT
CASTGTPLGEKLFF
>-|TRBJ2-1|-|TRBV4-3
TGCGCCAGCAGCCAAGGGGGAGGTCCTTACAATGAGCAGTTCTTC
CASSQGGGPYNEQFF
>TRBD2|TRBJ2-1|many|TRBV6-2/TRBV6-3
TGTGCCAGCAGTTACTTGGCTAGCGGTTACAATGAGCAGTTCTTC
CASSYLASGYNEQFF
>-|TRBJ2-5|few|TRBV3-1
TGTGCCAGCAGCCAAGATCCGGCTAACCAAGAGACCCAGTACTTC
CASSQDPANQETQYF
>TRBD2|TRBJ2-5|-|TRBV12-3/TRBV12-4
TGTGCCAGCAGTTTGGCCGGACTAGCGGGGGTGGAGACCCAGTACTTC
CASSLAGLAGVETQYF
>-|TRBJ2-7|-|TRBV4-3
TGCGCCAGCAGCCAAGCCCGGCAGAGCTCCTACGAGCAGTACTTC
CASSQARQSSYEQYF
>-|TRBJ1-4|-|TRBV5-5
TGTGCCAGCAGCCCGACGGGACTCTTCGGTGAAAAACTGTTTTTT
CASSPTGLFGEKLFF
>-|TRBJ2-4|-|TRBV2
TGTGCCAGCAGGGATTTGGCCAAAAACATTCAGTACTTC
CASRDLAKNIQYF
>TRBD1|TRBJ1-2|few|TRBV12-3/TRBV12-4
TGTGCCAGCAGACCAATAGGGACAGGGGTACATGGCTACACCTTC
CASRPIGTGVHGYTF
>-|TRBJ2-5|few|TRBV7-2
TGTGCCAGCAGCTTAGGAGTATCCAGGGAAGAGACCCAGTACTTC
CASSLGVSREETQYF
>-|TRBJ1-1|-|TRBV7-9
TGTGCCAGCAGCTTAGTAAGTGGCAGATCAACTGAAGCTTTCTTT
CASSLVSGRSTEAFF
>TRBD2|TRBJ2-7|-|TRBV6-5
TGTGCCAGCAGTTATGGTTTGGAACTAGCGGGACTCGAGCAGTACTTC
CASSYGLELAGLEQYF
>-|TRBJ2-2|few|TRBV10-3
TGTGCCATCAGAGTTTTAAGCAACACCGGGGAGCTGTTTTTT
CAIRVLSNTGELFF
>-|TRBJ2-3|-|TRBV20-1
TGCAGTGCACACCGAGGATTTCCTGGCACAGATACGCAGTATTTT
CSAHRGFPGTDTQYF
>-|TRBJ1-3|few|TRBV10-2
TGCGCCAGCAGTGAGGACGGGGGATTGATAAGCTCTGGAAACACCATATATTTT
CASSEDGGLISSGNTIYF
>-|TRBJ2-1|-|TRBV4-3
TGCGCCAGCAGCCAGGGGGACTGGGGGGCCAATGAGCAGTTCTTC
CASSQGDWGANEQFF
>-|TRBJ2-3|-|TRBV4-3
TGCGCCAGCAGCCCGAGTTACGCCACAGATACGCAGTATTTT
CASSPSYATDTQYF
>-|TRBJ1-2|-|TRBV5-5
TGTGCCAGCAGCTTGGAGGCAGGGCCTAACTATGGCTACACCTTC
CASSLEAGPNYGYTF
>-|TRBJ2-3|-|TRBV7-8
TGTGCCAGCAGCTTAGACGCCGGCACAGATACGCAGTATTTT
CASSLDAGTDTQYF
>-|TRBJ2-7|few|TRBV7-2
TGTGCCAGCAGGGTCGTCGGAGGGCCCCACGAGCAGTACTTC
CASRVVGGPHEQYF
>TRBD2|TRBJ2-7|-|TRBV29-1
TGCAGCGTTGAAACTAGCGGAACCTACGAGCAGTACTTC
CSVETSGTYEQYF
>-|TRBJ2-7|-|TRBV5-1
TGCGCCAGCAGGGACGTCGGGGGTTTTTTCTACGAGCAGTACTTC
CASRDVGGFFYEQYF
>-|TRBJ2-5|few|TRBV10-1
TGCGCCAGCAGTGAAGCCGTCCAAGGGACCCAGTACTTC
CASSEAVQGTQYF
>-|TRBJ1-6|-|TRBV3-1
TGTGCCAGCGGCGGGTGGAGTTCACCCCTCCACTTT
CASGGWSSPLHF
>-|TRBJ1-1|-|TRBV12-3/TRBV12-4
TGTGCCAGCAGTTCCAGGGCCGCCTTGAACACTGAAGCTTTCTTT
CASSSRAALNTEAFF
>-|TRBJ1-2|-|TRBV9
TGTGCCAGCAGCGTAGGCGGGGGGCTGGGAGGCTACACCTTC
CASSVGGGLGGYTF
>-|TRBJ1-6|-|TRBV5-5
TGTGCCAGCAGCTCGACCGGGGTACCTCATAATTCACCCCTCCACTTT
CASSSTGVPHNSPLHF
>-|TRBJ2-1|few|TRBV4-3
TGCGCCAGCAGCCAAGATGGTCGGGGCCTGGTTAGGAATGAGCAGTTCTTC
CASSQDGRGLVRNEQFF
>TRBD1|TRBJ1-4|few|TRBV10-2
TGCGCCAGCAGCGGCAGCGGGAGGGGGCCTGAAAAACTGTTTTTT
CASSGSGRGPEKLFF
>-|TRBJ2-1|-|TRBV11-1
TGTGCCAGCAGCCCCGAGCGAGTTACAGGGCTACGCTACAATGAGCAGTTCTTC
CASSPERVTGLRYNEQFF
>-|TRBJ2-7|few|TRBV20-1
TGCAGTGCTAGAGACTTCCCGCGGCTAGGCCCCTACGAGCAGTACTTC
CSARDFPRLGPYEQYF